The rows below give T cell receptor beta chains drawn from one sample of a study of cytomegalovirus exposure and HLA in healthy donors. Libraries were prepared by immunoSEQ multiplex PCR; TCRdb keeps only in-frame clonotypes and omits some of them. The sample includes about 140,000 clones, approximately 83% seen only once; the top ten take 3% to 3.5%. Sample: PBMCs. The receptors come from a man aged 35 to 55 in good health and CMV-seronegative. Both conserved end residues are part of each CDR3.

v_gene: TRBV6-1
CDR3aa: CASSVTGGSGANVLTF

v_gene: TRBV5-6
CDR3aa: CASSPGGAPYEQYF

v_gene: TRBV27
CDR3aa: CASSPSGVRSSYNSPLHF

v_gene: TRBV7-9
CDR3aa: CASSSSGGAATGELFF

v_gene: TRBV5-6
CDR3aa: CASSSGTGGGNYGYTF

v_gene: TRBV11-2
CDR3aa: CASSLGSYTEAFF

v_gene: TRBV5-1
CDR3aa: CASSFAGGEETQYF

v_gene: TRBV4-3
CDR3aa: CASSQGGTSGSYEQYF

v_gene: TRBV7-7
CDR3aa: CASSLVGGGHETQYF

v_gene: TRBV30
CDR3aa: CAWSADSSAQHF

v_gene: TRBV6-4
CDR3aa: CASSDRDRGYGYTF

v_gene: TRBV4-3
CDR3aa: CASSQDGLAGGSYNEQFF

v_gene: TRBV29-1
CDR3aa: CSAKIGETQYF

v_gene: TRBV6-5
CDR3aa: CASSYFGGSYNSPLHF

v_gene: TRBV9
CDR3aa: CASSGHYRGPTYGYTF

v_gene: TRBV7-2
CDR3aa: CASSLDGRGYEQYF

v_gene: TRBV6-1
CDR3aa: CASSLLAGEFNEQFF

v_gene: TRBV5-1
CDR3aa: CASSLGLAEYEQYF

v_gene: TRBV21-1
CDR3aa: CASSPKQRTDTQYF

v_gene: TRBV4-1
CDR3aa: CASSQDRVRGTNQPQHF

v_gene: TRBV7-8
CDR3aa: CASSLWTVGYNEQFF

v_gene: TRBV10-3
CDR3aa: CAIKAGLNTEAFF

v_gene: TRBV19
CDR3aa: CASSIEQRANYGYTF

v_gene: TRBV7-8
CDR3aa: CASSLDGGTGELFF

v_gene: TRBV4-3
CDR3aa: CASSQDSGSPYEQYF

v_gene: TRBV7-2
CDR3aa: CASSLVPDRSSYEQYF

v_gene: TRBV30
CDR3aa: CAWSLTGVKSGANVLTF

v_gene: TRBV5-1
CDR3aa: CASIREGAPHEQYF

v_gene: TRBV5-8
CDR3aa: CASSLLGSSNQPQHF

v_gene: TRBV7-2
CDR3aa: CALELNYGYTF

v_gene: TRBV7-2
CDR3aa: CASSPGQGAIRRAEAFF

v_gene: TRBV5-6
CDR3aa: CASSEGTGGAVEAFF

v_gene: TRBV7-9
CDR3aa: CASSLGTGNEKLFF

v_gene: TRBV2
CDR3aa: CASSPGTGRTGANVLTF

v_gene: TRBV6-1
CDR3aa: CASRPSFGQHTEAFF

v_gene: TRBV19
CDR3aa: CASSIVDRGETQYF

v_gene: TRBV5-6
CDR3aa: CASSFRTGAGNTIYF

v_gene: TRBV7-2
CDR3aa: CASSPTHGNTIYF

v_gene: TRBV10-3
CDR3aa: CAISENAGGYTEAFF

v_gene: TRBV9
CDR3aa: CASSEGGEHTQYF

v_gene: TRBV10-1
CDR3aa: CASSPLALYQETQYF

v_gene: TRBV19
CDR3aa: CASRQGQAYGYTF

v_gene: TRBV4-1
CDR3aa: CASSVVDSLNTGELFF

v_gene: TRBV9
CDR3aa: CASSVGLAGGGQETQYF

v_gene: TRBV29-1
CDR3aa: CSVTPPGTTEAFF

v_gene: TRBV29-1
CDR3aa: CSAKQTEANYGYTF

v_gene: TRBV6-4
CDR3aa: CASSPGSGTSNEQFF

v_gene: TRBV7-2
CDR3aa: CASSPGGPSYEQYF

v_gene: TRBV28
CDR3aa: CASIHGGFFEAFF

v_gene: TRBV12-5
CDR3aa: CASGLSGSETQYF

v_gene: TRBV6-5
CDR3aa: CASSYAGQYETQYF

v_gene: TRBV6-4
CDR3aa: CASSGGGSEQYF